These T cell receptor beta chains were read from a single sample in a study of CD8+ T cells in alopecia areata. Sequencing was performed with immunoSEQ multiplex PCR; in TCRdb, only in-frame clones are kept and a portion is missing. The sample has roughly 200,000 clones, around three fifths seen once. The sample consisted of CD8+ T cells sorted from blood, taken at week 24, from a patient treated with tofacitinib. These receptors were collected from a human donor with alopecia areata. Both conserved end residues are part of each CDR3. Fields, in order: clone size, V gene, J gene, D gene, CDR3 protein, CDR3 DNA. The D gene is left open where the match is weak. The size of a clone is reported for some rows only, either as once, few or many, or as a class for expanded clones.

once	TRBV5-6	TRBJ1-3	TRBD1	CASSSRQGRSGNTIYF	TGTGCCAGCAGCTCGAGACAGGGTCGATCTGGAAACACCATATATTTT
-	TRBV7-3	TRBJ1-1	-	CASSSSRRGENTEAFF	TGTGCCAGCAGCTCCTCAAGGAGGGGGGAGAACACTGAAGCTTTCTTT
-	TRBV30	TRBJ2-5	TRBD1	CAWSTGQGPQETQYF	TGTGCCTGGAGTACTGGACAGGGGCCCCAAGAGACCCAGTACTTC
-	TRBV5-6	TRBJ2-7	-	CASSGDGRGVYEQYF	TGTGCCAGCAGCGGCGACGGGCGCGGGGTCTACGAGCAGTACTTC
-	TRBV15	TRBJ2-1	-	CATSRERGSSYNEQFF	TGTGCCACCAGCAGAGAACGGGGCAGCTCCTACAATGAGCAGTTCTTC
-	TRBV25-1	TRBJ1-1	-	CASSEYEGTEAFF	TGTGCCAGCAGTGAATATGAGGGCACTGAAGCTTTCTTT
-	TRBV30	TRBJ1-4	-	CAWSGNEKLFF	TGTGCCTGGAGTGGGAATGAAAAACTGTTTTTT
-	TRBV5-1	TRBJ2-2	-	CASSLVRHTGELFF	TGCGCCAGCAGCTTGGTGCGGCACACCGGGGAGCTGTTTTTT
-	TRBV20-1	TRBJ1-2	-	CSANGGYTF	TGCAGTGCTAACGGTGGCTACACCTTC
-	TRBV5-6	TRBJ1-4	-	CASSQEGGPNEKLFF	TGTGCCAGCAGCCAGGAGGGGGGTCCTAATGAAAAACTGTTTTTT
-	TRBV6-5	TRBJ2-3	TRBD2	CASGGGADTQYF	TGTGCCAGCGGGGGGGGAGCAGATACGCAGTATTTT
few	TRBV7-8	TRBJ1-5	TRBD1	CASRRGWDQPQHF	TGTGCCAGCCGCAGGGGGTGGGATCAGCCCCAGCATTTT
-	TRBV13	TRBJ1-5	TRBD1	CASSQGARNQPQHF	TGTGCCAGCAGCCAGGGGGCTCGTAATCAGCCCCAGCATTTT
once	TRBV29-1	TRBJ1-2	-	CSVDRGHRGYTF	TGCAGCGTTGATCGAGGGCATAGAGGCTACACCTTC
-	TRBV9	TRBJ1-1	-	CASSGGLSDTEAFF	TGTGCCAGCAGCGGAGGTTTGTCGGACACTGAAGCTTTCTTT
-	TRBV27	TRBJ1-5	-	CASSSLLSNQPQHF	TGTGCCAGCAGTTCGCTACTAAGCAATCAGCCCCAGCATTTT
-	TRBV9	TRBJ1-6	-	CASSVGGIGNSPLHF	TGTGCCAGCAGCGTAGGGGGGATTGGTAATTCACCCCTCCACTTT
few	TRBV5-1	TRBJ2-1	TRBD1	CASSPGQYNEQFF	TGCGCCAGCAGCCCGGGACAGTACAATGAGCAGTTCTTC
-	TRBV10-3	TRBJ2-7	-	CAIRAGDSYEQYF	TGTGCCATTAGGGCGGGCGATTCCTACGAGCAGTACTTC
few	TRBV4-1	TRBJ1-2	-	CASSPLRTDSDHYGYTF	TGCGCCAGCAGCCCCCTAAGGACAGATTCAGACCACTATGGCTACACCTTC
few	TRBV2	TRBJ2-3	-	CASSELVALTDTQYF	TGTGCCAGCAGTGAATTAGTAGCGCTCACAGATACGCAGTATTTT
-	TRBV7-9	TRBJ1-2	TRBD1	CASSLGRTGNYGYTF	TGTGCCAGCAGCTTAGGCAGGACAGGGAACTATGGCTACACCTTC
-	TRBV4-1	TRBJ2-2	-	CASSPMGPNTGELFF	TGCGCCAGCAGCCCAATGGGCCCGAACACCGGGGAGCTGTTTTTT
-	TRBV29-1	TRBJ2-3	TRBD2	CSVVWLAGEINTQYF	TGCAGCGTTGTATGGCTAGCGGGGGAAATAAATACGCAGTATTTT
once	TRBV4-1	TRBJ1-1	-	CASSQASRNTEAFF	TGCGCCAGCAGCCAAGCCTCAAGGAACACTGAAGCTTTCTTT
-	TRBV29-1	TRBJ2-5	-	CSDHIQETQYF	TGCAGCGATCACATCCAAGAGACCCAGTACTTC
-	TRBV27	TRBJ2-2	TRBD1	CASSGQGVVTGELFF	TGTGCCAGCAGTGGACAGGGCGTTGTCACCGGGGAGCTGTTTTTT
-	TRBV30	TRBJ2-3	TRBD2	CAWSVGSGIDTQYF	TGTGCCTGGAGTGTTGGTAGCGGGATAGATACGCAGTATTTT
-	TRBV7-9	TRBJ2-1	-	CASSLIRGPLYNEQFF	TGTGCCAGCAGCTTAATTCGCGGGCCACTATACAATGAGCAGTTCTTC
few	TRBV27	TRBJ1-5	-	CASSLGSSNQPQHF	TGTGCCAGCAGTTTAGGCTCTAGCAATCAGCCCCAGCATTTT
once	TRBV27	TRBJ2-5	TRBD1	CASSLSYRGETQYF	TGTGCCAGCAGTTTATCATACAGGGGTGAGACCCAGTACTTC
few	TRBV29-1	TRBJ1-2	-	CSVDSYGYTF	TGCAGCGTTGATTCCTATGGCTACACCTTC
-	TRBV21-1	TRBJ2-5	-	CASSKVCVEGKETQYF	TGTGCCAGCAGCAAAGTATGTGTGGAAGGAAAGGAGACCCAGTACTTC
-	TRBV6-1	TRBJ1-1	-	CASTLGDREAFF	TGTGCCAGCACCCTGGGCGACAGGGAAGCTTTCTTT